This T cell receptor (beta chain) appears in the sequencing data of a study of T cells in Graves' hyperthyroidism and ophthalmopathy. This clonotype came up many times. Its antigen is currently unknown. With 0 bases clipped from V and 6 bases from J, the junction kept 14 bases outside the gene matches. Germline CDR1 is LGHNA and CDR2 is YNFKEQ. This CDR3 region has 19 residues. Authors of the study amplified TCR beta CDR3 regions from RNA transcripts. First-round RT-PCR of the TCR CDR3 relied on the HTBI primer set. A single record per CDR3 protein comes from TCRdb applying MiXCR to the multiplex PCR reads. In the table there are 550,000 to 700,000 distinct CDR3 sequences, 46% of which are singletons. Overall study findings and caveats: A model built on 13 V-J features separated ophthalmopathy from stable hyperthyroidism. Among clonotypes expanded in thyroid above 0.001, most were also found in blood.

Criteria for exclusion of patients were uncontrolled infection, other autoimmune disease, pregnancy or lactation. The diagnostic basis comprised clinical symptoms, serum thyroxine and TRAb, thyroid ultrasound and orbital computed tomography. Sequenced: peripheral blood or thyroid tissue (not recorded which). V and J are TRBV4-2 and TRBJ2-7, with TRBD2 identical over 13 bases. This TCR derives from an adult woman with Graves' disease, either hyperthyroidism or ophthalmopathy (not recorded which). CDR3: CASSQDLLAGGPVAGEQYF. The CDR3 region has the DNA TGTGCCAGCAGCCAAGATCTACTAGCGGGAGGGCCGGTAGCGGGCGAGCAGTACTTC.